These 25 T cell receptor beta chains originate from one sample sequenced in a study of blood T cell repertoires in COVID-19. The table came from immunoSEQ multiplex PCR; TCRdb's copy has only in-frame clones and leaves some out. The sample shows about 140,000 clones, roughly four fifths of them seen only once. The sample consisted of peripheral blood. Source of these receptors: a woman in her forties or fifties with active or convalescent COVID-19.

The rearrangement links TRBV25-1 to TRBJ1-1; D not certain. Germline V lookup: CDR1 MGHDK, CDR2 SYGVNS. This CDR3 comprises 14 residues. V lost 8 bases and J lost 3, with 16 bases in between. The CDR3 protein is CASWEEGGYTEAFF. For the CDR3, the DNA is TGTGCCAGCTGGGAAGAGGGAGGTTACACTGAAGCTTTCTTT.

This clone was counted once. CDR3 nucleotide sequence: TGTGCCAGTAGTATTTTCCCCGGGACTAGCGGGAGTGTCGCGCAGTATTTT. It encodes CASSIFPGTSGSVAQYF. V usage is TRBV19 and J usage is TRBJ2-3, with TRBD2 matching over 14 bases. Germline-derived CDR1 and CDR2 are LNHDA and SQIVND (reference sequence). This CDR3 is built from 17 residues. J was trimmed by 10 bases and V by 3 bases; bases with no gene match: 12.

This clone was recorded a few times. The J gene is TRBJ1-4, the V gene TRBV9, with 7 bases aligning to TRBD1. The germline V gene has CDR1 SGDLS and CDR2 YYNGEE. V shed 4 bases and J 4 bases; nucleotides not matched to a gene: 4. CDR3 size: 14 residues. CDR3 loop: CASSKGQINEKLFF. In nucleotides, the CDR3 is TGTGCCAGCAGCAAGGGACAGATTAATGAAAAACTGTTTTTT. Complete variable domain (other parts from reference TRBV9 and TRBJ1-4): DSGVTQTPKHLITATGQRVTLRCSPRSGDLSVYWYQQSLDQGLQFLIQYYNGEERAKGNILERFSAQQFPDLHSELNLSSLELGDSALYFCASSKGQINEKLFFGSGTQLSVL.

The rearrangement links TRBV12-3 or TRBV12-4 to TRBJ2-7, with TRBD1 matching 10 bases. The trim removed 5 bases at V and 6 bases at J, leaving 1 base unmatched. The CDR3 covers 12 residues. DNA of the CDR3: TGTGCCAGCAGTCGACAGGGGGCCGAGCAGTACTTC. As protein: CASSRQGAEQYF.

Only one count was recorded for this clone. The V gene is TRBV28, the J gene TRBJ2-7; a weak D match, TRBD2 (5 bases). V lost 3 bases to trimming and J lost 9 bases, with 12 bases between them. The CDR3 totals 12 residues. Germline CDR1 MDHEN, CDR2 SYDVKM. In DNA, the CDR3 is TGTGCCAGCAGTTTGCCAGCGGAGGCGCAGTACTTC. Protein: CASSLPAEAQYF.

The chain combines TRBV29-1 with TRBJ1-1; D is unresolved. Germline CDR1 is SQVTM and CDR2 is ANQGSEA. The V gene lost 4 bases and the J gene lost 0 bases, with 12 bases spanning the gap. The CDR3 sequence is 14 residues long. CDR3 in amino acids: CSVGRSVVNTEAFF. The DNA for the CDR3 is TGCAGCGTTGGACGTAGCGTGGTGAACACTGAAGCTTTCTTT. Full variable domain (remainder filled in from reference TRBV29-1 and TRBJ1-1): SAVISQKPSRDICQRGTSLTIQCQVDSQVTMMFWYRQQPGQSLTLIATANQGSEATYESGFVIDKFPISRPNLTFSTLTVSNMSPEDSSIYLCSVGRSVVNTEAFFGQGTRLTVV.

This chain uses TRBV19 with TRBJ1-2; 9 nucleotides agree with TRBD1. Germline assignment: CDR1 LNHDA and CDR2 SQIVND (reference sequence). Trimming removed 4 bases from V and 2 bases from J; junction bases left unmatched: 8. The CDR3 loop spans 16 amino acids. The CDR3 DNA is TGTGCCAGTAGTACCCCGGGACAGGGTCCCAACTATGGCTACACCTTC. Its protein product is CASSTPGQGPNYGYTF.

The V call is TRBV5-1, the J call TRBJ1-1, with 7 nucleotides matching TRBD1. Germline values: CDR1 SGHRS, CDR2 YFSETQ. Unmatched junction bases numbered 7, after V lost 4 bases and J lost 4 bases. The CDR3 has 14 residues. The DNA of the CDR3 is TGCGCCAGCAGCATGAACCCAGGGGGCACTGAAGCTTTCTTT. It is translated as CASSMNPGGTEAFF.

This clone was recorded a few times. CDR3 region: CASSPRTPPYEQYF. DNA of the CDR3: TGTGCCAGTAGCCCACGGACTCCCCCATACGAGCAGTACTTC. The chain links TRBV19 to TRBJ2-7; D is possibly TRBD2 (5 bases). Trimming stripped 6 bases from V and 4 bases from J, with 16 bases between. Germline V CDR1 and CDR2: LNHDA, SQIVND (reference sequence). The CDR3 contains 14 residues.

V gene TRBV7-2 combines with J gene TRBJ2-1; 9 bases agree with TRBD2. The CDR3 loop spans 15 amino acids. The junction had 6 bases not matched to a gene; V was cut back by 4 bases and J by 5 bases. CDR1 is SGHTA, CDR2 FQGNSA, per germline. This CDR3 reads CASSYSGRSDNEQFF. CDR3 DNA: TGTGCCAGCAGCTATAGCGGGAGATCAGACAATGAGCAGTTCTTC. The full variable domain, with the rest looked up from reference TRBV7-2 and TRBJ2-1, is GAGVSQSPSNKVTEKGKDVELRCDPISGHTALYWYRQSLGQGLEFLIYFQGNSAPDKSGLPSDRFSAERTGGSVSTLTIQRTQQEDSAVYLCASSYSGRSDNEQFFGPGTRLTVL.

V and J are TRBV5-1 and TRBJ2-1, with TRBD2 matching over 7 bases. The CDR3 has 16 residues. V shed 0 bases and J 5 bases; nucleotides not matched to a gene: 8. The germline CDR1 and CDR2 sequences are SGHRS and YFSETQ. The CDR3 DNA is TGCGCCAGCAGCTTGGGGTCAGCGGGGACCCACAATGAGCAGTTCTTC. It codes for CASSLGSAGTHNEQFF. The full variable domain, completed using reference TRBV5-1 and TRBJ2-1, is KAGVTQTPRYLIKTRGQQVTLSCSPISGHRSVSWYQQTPGQGLQFLFEYFSETQRNKGNFPGRFSGRQFSNSRSEMNVSTLELGDSALYLCASSLGSAGTHNEQFFGPGTRLTVL.

The chain has TRBV28 and TRBJ2-5; 8 nucleotides agree with TRBD2. The CDR3 runs to 14 residues. The germline V gene has CDR1 MDHEN and CDR2 SYDVKM. The V segment lost 8 bases and the J segment 5 bases; nucleotides outside the gene matches: 10. The CDR3 loop reads CASRAGRARETQYF. CDR3 sequence (DNA): TGTGCCAGCCGTGCCGGGAGGGCCCGGGAGACCCAGTACTTC.

The CDR3 DNA follows: TGTGCCAGCAGTGGGGACGGGGGGCGCGGAGAGACCCAGTACTTC. Encoded protein: CASSGDGGRGETQYF. The V call is TRBV2, the J call TRBJ2-5; a possible D gene is TRBD2 (7 bases). This CDR3 has 15 residues. V was pared by 4 bases and J by 4 bases, with 16 bases between. CDR1 SNHLY and CDR2 FYNNEI come from the germline V gene.

The rearrangement joins TRBV11-3 to TRBJ2-1; no clear D gene. Germline V gives CDR1 SGHNT, CDR2 YENEEA. This CDR3 comprises 13 residues. V was shortened by 0 bases and J by 6 bases, with 6 bases between the two germline ends. The CDR3 region has the DNA TGTGCCAGCAGCTTAGAGTCGAGCAATGAGCAGTTCTTC. Translation: CASSLESSNEQFF.

This clone was seen a few times. The gene calls are TRBV4-2 and TRBJ1-2, with TRBD1 matching 9 bases. V dropped 1 base and J dropped 4; count of bases not matched to a gene: 4. CDR3 size: 15 residues. Germline V lookup: CDR1 LGHNA, CDR2 YNFKEQ. CDR3 nucleotide sequence: TGTGCCAGCAGCCAAGGGGACAGGGATAGCTATGGCTACACCTTC. Protein: CASSQGDRDSYGYTF.

This clone was found once. This rearrangement joins TRBV2 to TRBJ2-1, with D possibly being TRBD1 (6 bases). The V end lost 9 bases, the J end lost 5 bases, and 14 bases lay between the germline ends. Germline V gene lookup returns CDR1 SNHLY and CDR2 FYNNEI. The CDR3 covers 13 residues. The CDR3 spells CARSGVLDNEQFF. In DNA, the CDR3 is TGTGCCAGGTCAGGGGTTTTAGACAATGAGCAGTTCTTC.

The rearrangement uses TRBV19 and TRBJ2-6; D is uncertain. V was shortened by 2 bases and J by 0 bases, with 8 bases between the two germline ends. The CDR3 spans 16 residues. Germline V gene lookup returns CDR1 LNHDA and CDR2 SQIVND (reference sequence). CDR3 in DNA: TGTGCCAGTAGTATATCTAAACCCTCTGGGGCCAACGTCCTGACTTTC. It yields the protein CASSISKPSGANVLTF.

The chain has TRBV10-3 and TRBJ1-2; 7 bases agree with TRBD1. Germline CDR1 and CDR2: ENHRY and SYGVKD. The CDR3 contains 12 residues. V trimming: 10 bases; J trimming: 5 bases; junction bases outside the gene matches: 7. The CDR3 reads CATGGESYGYTF. Here the CDR3 DNA reads TGTGCCACAGGGGGTGAATCTTATGGCTACACCTTC.

This clone was seen at least ten times. The chain is built from TRBV5-4 and TRBJ2-5; 8 bases line up with TRBD2. Germline V lookup: CDR1 SGHNT, CDR2 YYREEE (reference sequence). V dropped 4 bases and J dropped 5; count of bases not matched to a gene: 13. The CDR3 has 16 amino acids. Here the CDR3 reads CASSQAGTRVRETQYF. The CDR3, as DNA: TGTGCCAGCAGCCAAGCGGGGACTAGAGTAAGGGAGACCCAGTACTTC.

The CDR3 spells CAWSVAGTAQGTQYF. The CDR3 bases are TGTGCCTGGAGTGTAGCGGGGACCGCCCAGGGGACCCAGTACTTC. The rearrangement uses TRBV30 and TRBJ2-5; 7 bases line up with TRBD2. V trimming: 0 bases; J trimming: 7 bases; junction bases outside the gene matches: 11. Germline CDR1 reads GTSNPN; CDR2 reads SVGIG (reference sequence). CDR3 length equals 15 residues.

This rearrangement joins TRBV19 to TRBJ1-2; maybe TRBD1 (6 bases). CDR1 LNHDA and CDR2 SQIVND come from the germline V gene (reference sequence). The CDR3 totals 14 residues. V lost 3 bases, J lost 4 bases, and 12 bases lay in between. CDR3 protein: CASSIRGGGYGYTF. CDR3 coding DNA: TGTGCCAGTAGTATCCGGGGAGGGGGCTATGGCTACACCTTC.

The chain employs TRBV7-2 and TRBJ1-1; D unclear. Trimming pared 1 base from V and 1 base from J, leaving 4 bases between. The CDR3 has 13 amino acids. Germline loops: CDR1 SGHTA, CDR2 FQGNSA. The CDR3 loop is CASSLVENTEAFF. CDR3 in DNA: TGTGCCAGCAGCTTAGTAGAGAACACTGAAGCTTTCTTT. Filled out from reference TRBV7-2 and TRBJ1-1, the complete variable domain reads GAGVSQSPSNKVTEKGKDVELRCDPISGHTALYWYRQSLGQGLEFLIYFQGNSAPDKSGLPSDRFSAERTGGSVSTLTIQRTQQEDSAVYLCASSLVENTEAFFGQGTRLTVV.

The CDR3, as DNA: TGTGCCAGCAGTTCCTCAGGGGTAGAGACCCAGTACTTC. This translates into CASSSSGVETQYF. The V gene is TRBV12-3 or TRBV12-4, the J gene TRBJ2-5, with TRBD1 as a possible D gene (6 bases). V lost 4 bases and J 4 bases, leaving 10 bases between the germline ends. This CDR3 has 13 amino acids.

The V and J genes are TRBV6-2 or TRBV6-3 and TRBJ2-5; 10 nucleotides align to TRBD2. Per the germline V gene, CDR1 is MNHEY and CDR2 is SVGEGT. The V and J ends lost 2 bases and 2 bases, in that order; junction bases with no gene match: 11. This CDR3 region has 18 residues. The CDR3 bases are TGTGCCAGCAGTTACCGACTGTCCAGCGGGGGGGTACAAGAGACCCAGTACTTC. Encoded protein: CASSYRLSSGGVQETQYF.

This chain joins TRBV4-2 and TRBJ1-2; D might be TRBD1 (6 bases). CDR3 length equals 15 residues. The germline CDR1 and CDR2 sequences are LGHNA and YNFKEQ. V shed 0 bases and J shed 5 bases, with 13 bases lying between them. CDR3 residues: CASSQEGTRTYGYTF. CDR3 in DNA: TGTGCCAGCAGCCAAGAAGGGACACGGACTTATGGCTACACCTTC.